This T cell receptor (beta chain) emerged from a study of T cells in Graves' hyperthyroidism and ophthalmopathy. V was clipped by 5 bases and J by 5 bases, with 15 bases between them. Germline CDR1 and CDR2: SNHLY and FYNNEI. The CDR3 has 15 residues. Of note for this clonotype: The target antigen is unknown.

Authors of the study amplified TCR beta CDR3 regions from RNA transcripts. TCR CDR3 regions were first amplified by RT-PCR with HTBI primers. TCRdb reanalysed the multiplex PCR reads using MiXCR and keeps one entry per CDR3 protein. The sample yields over 700,000 distinct CDR3 sequences, over 35% seen once. Points from the study as a whole: The blood repertoire included most of the expanded thyroid clonotypes above 0.001.

The TCR originated in a woman aged 40 to 49 with Graves' hyperthyroidism. The chain has TRBV2 and TRBJ1-4; D is ambiguous. Material: blood. The CDR3 DNA sequence: TGTGCCAGCAGTTCGTATGGTCTAACCAATGAAAAACTGTTTTTT. It codes for CASSSYGLTNEKLFF.